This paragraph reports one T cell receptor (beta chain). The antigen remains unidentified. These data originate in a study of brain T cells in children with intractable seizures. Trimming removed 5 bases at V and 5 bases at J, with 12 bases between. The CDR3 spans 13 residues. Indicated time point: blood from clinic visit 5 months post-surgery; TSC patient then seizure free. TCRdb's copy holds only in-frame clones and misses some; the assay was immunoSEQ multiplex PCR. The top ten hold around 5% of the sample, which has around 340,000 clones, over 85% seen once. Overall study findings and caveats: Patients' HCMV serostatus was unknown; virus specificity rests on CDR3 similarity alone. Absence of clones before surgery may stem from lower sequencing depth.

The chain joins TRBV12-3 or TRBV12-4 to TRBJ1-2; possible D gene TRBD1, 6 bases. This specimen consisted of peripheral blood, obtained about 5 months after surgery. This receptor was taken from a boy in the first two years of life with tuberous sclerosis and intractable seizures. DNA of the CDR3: TGTGCCAGCAGTACTCAGGGGATGTATGGCTACACCTTC. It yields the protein CASSTQGMYGYTF.